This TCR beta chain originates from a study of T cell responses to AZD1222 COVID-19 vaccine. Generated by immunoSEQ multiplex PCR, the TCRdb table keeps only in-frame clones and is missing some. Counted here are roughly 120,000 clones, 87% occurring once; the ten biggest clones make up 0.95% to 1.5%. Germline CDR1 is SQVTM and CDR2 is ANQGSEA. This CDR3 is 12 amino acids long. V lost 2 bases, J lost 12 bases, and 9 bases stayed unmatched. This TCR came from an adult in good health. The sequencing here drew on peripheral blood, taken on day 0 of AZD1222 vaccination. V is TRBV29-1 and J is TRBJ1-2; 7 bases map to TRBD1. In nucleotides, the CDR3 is TGCAGCGTTGAACGGCAGGGGGGAGTTAACACCTTC. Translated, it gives CSVERQGGVNTF.